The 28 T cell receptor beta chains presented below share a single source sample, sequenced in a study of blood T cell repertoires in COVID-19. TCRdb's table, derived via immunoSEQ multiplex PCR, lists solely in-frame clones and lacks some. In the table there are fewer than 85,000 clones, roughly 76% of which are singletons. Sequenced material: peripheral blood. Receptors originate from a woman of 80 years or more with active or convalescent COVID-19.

This CDR3 is CASSETGTDNSPLHF. CDR3 DNA: TGTGCCAGCAGTGAGACAGGGACGGACAATTCACCCCTCCACTTT. The V gene is TRBV6-1, the J gene TRBJ1-6, with TRBD1 matching over 7 bases. Unmatched junction bases numbered 6, after V lost 3 bases and J lost 7 bases. CDR1 and CDR2 from the germline V gene are MNHNS and SASEGT. The CDR3 totals 15 residues.

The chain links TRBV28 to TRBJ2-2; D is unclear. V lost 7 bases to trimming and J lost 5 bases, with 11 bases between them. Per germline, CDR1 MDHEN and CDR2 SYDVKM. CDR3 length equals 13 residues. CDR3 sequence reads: CASNSLPTGELFF. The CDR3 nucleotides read TGTGCCAGCAACTCCTTGCCGACCGGGGAGCTGTTTTTT.

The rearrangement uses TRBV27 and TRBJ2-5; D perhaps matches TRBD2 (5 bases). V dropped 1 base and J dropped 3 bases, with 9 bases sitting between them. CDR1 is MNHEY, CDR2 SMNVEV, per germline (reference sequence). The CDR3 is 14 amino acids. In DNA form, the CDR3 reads TGTGCCAGCAGTTTATTTCCCGGGGAAGAGACCCAGTACTTC. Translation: CASSLFPGEETQYF.

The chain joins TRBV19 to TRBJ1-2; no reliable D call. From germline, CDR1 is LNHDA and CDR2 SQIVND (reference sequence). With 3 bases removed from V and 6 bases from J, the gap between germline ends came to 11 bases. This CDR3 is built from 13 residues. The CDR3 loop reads CASSIDGGNGYTF. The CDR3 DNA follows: TGTGCCAGTAGTATCGATGGAGGAAATGGCTACACCTTC.

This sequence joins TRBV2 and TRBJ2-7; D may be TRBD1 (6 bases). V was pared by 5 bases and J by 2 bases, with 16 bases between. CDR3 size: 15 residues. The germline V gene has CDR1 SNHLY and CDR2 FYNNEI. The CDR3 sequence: CASSRTGPPTYEQYF. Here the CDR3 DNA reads TGTGCCAGCAGTCGTACAGGGCCCCCTACCTACGAGCAGTACTTC.

CDR3 protein: CASGSTGTGSQPQHF. The CDR3 region has the DNA TGTGCTAGTGGTTCTACCGGGACAGGGAGCCAGCCCCAGCATTTT. V and J are TRBV12-5 and TRBJ1-5, with 9 bases matching TRBD1. With 4 bases clipped from V and 7 bases from J, the junction kept 8 bases outside the gene matches. This CDR3 has 15 residues. Germline V gene sequence: CDR1 LGHNT, CDR2 FRNRAP.

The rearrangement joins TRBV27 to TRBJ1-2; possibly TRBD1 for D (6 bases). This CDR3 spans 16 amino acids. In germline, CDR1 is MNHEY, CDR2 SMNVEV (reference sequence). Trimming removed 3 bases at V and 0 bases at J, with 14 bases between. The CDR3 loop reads CASSFSRGAPNYGYTF. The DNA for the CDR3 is TGTGCCAGCAGTTTTTCCCGGGGGGCACCTAACTATGGCTACACCTTC.

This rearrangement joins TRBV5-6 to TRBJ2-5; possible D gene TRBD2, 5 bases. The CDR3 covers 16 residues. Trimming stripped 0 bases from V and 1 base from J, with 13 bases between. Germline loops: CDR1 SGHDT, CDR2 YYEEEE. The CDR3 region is CASSLGEGRIQETQYF. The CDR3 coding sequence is TGTGCCAGCAGCTTGGGAGAGGGCAGGATCCAAGAGACCCAGTACTTC.

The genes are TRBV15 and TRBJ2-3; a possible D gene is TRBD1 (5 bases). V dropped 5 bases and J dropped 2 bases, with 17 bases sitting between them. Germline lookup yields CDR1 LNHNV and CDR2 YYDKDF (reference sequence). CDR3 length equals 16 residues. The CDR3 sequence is CATSGSLQAITDTQYF. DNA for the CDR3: TGTGCCACCAGCGGATCATTACAGGCGATCACAGATACGCAGTATTTT.

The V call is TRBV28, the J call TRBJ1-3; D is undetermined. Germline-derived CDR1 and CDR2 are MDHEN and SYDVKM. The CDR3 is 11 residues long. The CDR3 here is CAEGAGNTIYF. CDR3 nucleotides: TGTGCTGAGGGAGCTGGAAACACCATATATTTT.

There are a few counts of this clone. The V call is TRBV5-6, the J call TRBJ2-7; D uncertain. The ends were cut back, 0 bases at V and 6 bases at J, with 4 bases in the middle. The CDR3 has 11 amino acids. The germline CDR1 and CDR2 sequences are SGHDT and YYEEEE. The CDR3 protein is CASSLAREQYF. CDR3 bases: TGTGCCAGCAGCTTGGCGCGCGAGCAGTACTTC.

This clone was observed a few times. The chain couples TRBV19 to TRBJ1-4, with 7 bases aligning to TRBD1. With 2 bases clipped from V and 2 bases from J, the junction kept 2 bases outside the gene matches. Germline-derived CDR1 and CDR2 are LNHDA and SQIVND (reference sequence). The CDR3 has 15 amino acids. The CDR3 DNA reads TGTGCCAGTAGTATATCGGGACAGACTAATGAAAAACTGTTTTTT. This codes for CASSISGQTNEKLFF.

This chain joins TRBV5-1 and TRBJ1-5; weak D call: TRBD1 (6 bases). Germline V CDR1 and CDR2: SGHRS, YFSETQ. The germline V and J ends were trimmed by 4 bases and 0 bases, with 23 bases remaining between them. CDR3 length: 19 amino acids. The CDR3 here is CASSNCTPGHSYSNQPQHF. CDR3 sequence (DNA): TGCGCCAGCAGCAATTGTACCCCGGGACACTCATATAGCAATCAGCCCCAGCATTTT.

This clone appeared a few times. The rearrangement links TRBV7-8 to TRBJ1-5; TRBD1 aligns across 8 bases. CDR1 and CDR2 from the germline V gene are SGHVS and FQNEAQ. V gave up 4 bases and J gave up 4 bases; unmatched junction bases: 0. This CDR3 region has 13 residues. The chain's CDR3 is CASSWDRNQPQHF. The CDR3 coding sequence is TGTGCCAGCAGCTGGGACAGGAATCAGCCCCAGCATTTT.

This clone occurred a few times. CDR3 region: CASASRQPQHF. CDR3 in DNA: TGCGCCAGCGCCTCCCGGCAGCCCCAGCATTTT. The chain uses TRBV5-1 and TRBJ1-5, with D unresolved. V lost 7 bases to trimming and J lost 7 bases, with 9 bases between them. CDR3 length equals 11 residues. Germline V lookup: CDR1 SGHRS, CDR2 YFSETQ.

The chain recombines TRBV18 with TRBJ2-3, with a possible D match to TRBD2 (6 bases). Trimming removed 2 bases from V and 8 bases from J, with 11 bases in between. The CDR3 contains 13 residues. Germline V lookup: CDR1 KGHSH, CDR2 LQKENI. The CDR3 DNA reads TGTGCCAGCTCACCAGGCGGGGACGGTACGCAGTATTTT. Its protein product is CASSPGGDGTQYF.

CDR3 region: CASSPRSFYEQYF. The CDR3 coding sequence is TGTGCCAGCAGCCCCCGGTCCTTCTACGAGCAGTACTTC. The rearrangement uses TRBV7-2 and TRBJ2-7; D remains unclear. This CDR3 region has 13 residues. Germline values: CDR1 SGHTA, CDR2 FQGNSA. V was shortened by 5 bases and J by 3 bases, with 11 bases between the two germline ends.

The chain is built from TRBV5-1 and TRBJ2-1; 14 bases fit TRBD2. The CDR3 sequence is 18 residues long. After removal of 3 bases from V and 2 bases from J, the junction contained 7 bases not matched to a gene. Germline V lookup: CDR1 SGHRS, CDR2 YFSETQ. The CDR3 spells CASSSGLAGGITYNEQFF. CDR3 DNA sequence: TGCGCCAGCAGCTCCGGACTAGCGGGGGGAATTACCTACAATGAGCAGTTCTTC.

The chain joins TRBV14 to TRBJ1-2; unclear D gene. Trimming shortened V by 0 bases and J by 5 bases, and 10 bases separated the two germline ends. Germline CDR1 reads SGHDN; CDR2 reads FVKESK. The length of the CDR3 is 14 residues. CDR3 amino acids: CASSQDLGSYGYTF. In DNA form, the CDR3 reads TGTGCCAGCAGCCAAGATCTCGGGAGTTATGGCTACACCTTC.

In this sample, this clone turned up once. The CDR3 DNA sequence: TGTGCCAGTAGCCAACTAGCGGGTTTTGAAGAGACCCAGTACTTC. Protein: CASSQLAGFEETQYF. The chain has TRBV19 and TRBJ2-5, with TRBD2 matching 9 bases. The ends lost 6 bases at V and 3 bases at J; junction bases unmatched: 8. The CDR3 spans 15 residues. Germline CDR1 reads LNHDA; CDR2 reads SQIVND (reference sequence).

DNA of the CDR3: TGCGCCAGCAGCCAAGTTTTCCGTGCAACTAATGAAAAACTGTTTTTT. It is translated as CASSQVFRATNEKLFF. This chain joins TRBV4-3 and TRBJ1-4; D ambiguous. V was clipped by 1 base and J by 0 bases, with 9 bases between them. CDR1 LGHNA and CDR2 YSLEER come from the germline V gene. The CDR3 spans 16 residues.

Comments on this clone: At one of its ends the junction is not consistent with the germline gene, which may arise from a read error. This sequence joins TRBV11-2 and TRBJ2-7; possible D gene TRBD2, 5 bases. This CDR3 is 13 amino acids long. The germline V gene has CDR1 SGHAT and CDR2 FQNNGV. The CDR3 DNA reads TGTGCCAGCGGCTTTAGGACTGGGGTCGAGCAGTACTTC. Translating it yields CASGFRTGVEQYF.

In DNA form, the CDR3 reads TGTGCCAGCAGTATAACAGGGCCTATCTACGAGCAGTACTTC. Amino acid sequence: CASSITGPIYEQYF. The chain combines TRBV27 with TRBJ2-7, with a tentative D call TRBD1 (6 bases). CDR3 length equals 14 residues. V gave up 5 bases and J gave up 3 bases, with 14 bases separating them. CDR1 and CDR2 from the germline V gene are MNHEY and SMNVEV (reference sequence).

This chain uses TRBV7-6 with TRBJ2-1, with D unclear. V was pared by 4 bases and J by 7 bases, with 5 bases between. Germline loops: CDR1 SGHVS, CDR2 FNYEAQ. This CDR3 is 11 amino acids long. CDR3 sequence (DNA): TGTGCCAGCAGCTATGAGAATGAGCAGTTCTTC. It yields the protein CASSYENEQFF.

CDR3: CASSSGNSPLHF. Written as DNA, the CDR3 is TGTGCCAGCAGTTCAGGGAATTCACCCCTCCACTTT. V is TRBV28 and J is TRBJ1-6; D might be TRBD1 (5 bases). Germline V gene data show CDR1 as MDHEN and CDR2 as SYDVKM. CDR3 length: 12 residues. The V gene lost 4 bases and the J gene lost 7 bases, with 5 bases spanning the gap.

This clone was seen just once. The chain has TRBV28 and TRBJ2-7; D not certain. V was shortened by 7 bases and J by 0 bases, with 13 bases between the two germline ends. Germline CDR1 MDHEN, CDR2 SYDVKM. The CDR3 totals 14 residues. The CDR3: CASTLEGISYEQYF. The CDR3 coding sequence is TGTGCCAGCACCCTAGAAGGAATCTCCTACGAGCAGTACTTC. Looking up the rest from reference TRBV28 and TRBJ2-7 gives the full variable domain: DVKVTQSSRYLVKRTGEKVFLECVQDMDHENMFWYRQDPGLGLRLIYFSYDVKMKEKGDIPEGYSVSREKKERFSLILESASTNQTSMYLCASTLEGISYEQYFGPGTRLTVT.

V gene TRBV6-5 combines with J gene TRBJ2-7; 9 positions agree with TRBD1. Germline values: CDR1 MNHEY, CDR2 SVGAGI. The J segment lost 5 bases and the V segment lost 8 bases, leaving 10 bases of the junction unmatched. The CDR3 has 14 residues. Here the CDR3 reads CASRRRDRDDEQYF. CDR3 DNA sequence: TGTGCCAGCCGACGCCGGGACAGGGACGACGAGCAGTACTTC.

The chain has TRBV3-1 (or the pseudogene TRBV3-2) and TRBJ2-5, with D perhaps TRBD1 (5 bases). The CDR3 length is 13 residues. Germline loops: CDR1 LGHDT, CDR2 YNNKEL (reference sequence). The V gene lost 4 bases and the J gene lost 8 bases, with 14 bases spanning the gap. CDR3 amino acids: CASSPQLTGTQYF. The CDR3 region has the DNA TGTGCCAGCAGCCCCCAACTCACAGGAACCCAGTACTTC.